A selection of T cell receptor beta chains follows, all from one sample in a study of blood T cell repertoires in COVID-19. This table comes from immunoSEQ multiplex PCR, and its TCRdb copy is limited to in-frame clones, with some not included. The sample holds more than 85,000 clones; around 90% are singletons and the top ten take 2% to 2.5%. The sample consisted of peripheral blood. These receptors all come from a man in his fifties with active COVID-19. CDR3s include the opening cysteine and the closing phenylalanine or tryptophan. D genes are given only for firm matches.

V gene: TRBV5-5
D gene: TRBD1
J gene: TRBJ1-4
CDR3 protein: CASSLGEWTGDGKLFF

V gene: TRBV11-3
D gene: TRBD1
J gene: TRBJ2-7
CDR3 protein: CASSVDRGLYSEQYF

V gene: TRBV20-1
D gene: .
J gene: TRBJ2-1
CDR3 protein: CSARSYNEQFF

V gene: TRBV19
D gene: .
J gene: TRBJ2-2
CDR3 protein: CASSVETGSTGELFF

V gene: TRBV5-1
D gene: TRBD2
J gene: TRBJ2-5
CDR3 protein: CASSLGPGLAGGRAQYF

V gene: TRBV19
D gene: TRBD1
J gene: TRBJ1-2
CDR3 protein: CASSTGGTGGRGYTF

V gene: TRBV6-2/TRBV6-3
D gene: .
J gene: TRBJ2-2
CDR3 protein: CASSFRRTLGLRTGELFF

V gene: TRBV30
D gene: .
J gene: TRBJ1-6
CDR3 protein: CACFRSSYNSPLHF

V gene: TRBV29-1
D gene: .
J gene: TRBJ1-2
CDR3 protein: CSVVVFNGYTF

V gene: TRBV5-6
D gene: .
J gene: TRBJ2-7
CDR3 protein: CASSLNTGPANEQYF

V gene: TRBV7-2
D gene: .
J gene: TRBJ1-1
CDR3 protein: CASSPWGGATEAFF

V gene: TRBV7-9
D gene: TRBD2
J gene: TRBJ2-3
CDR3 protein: CASSLPPSGTPTQYF

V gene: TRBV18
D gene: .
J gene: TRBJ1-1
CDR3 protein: CASSPQGNTEAFF

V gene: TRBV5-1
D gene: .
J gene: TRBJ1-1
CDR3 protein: CASSFRGKGVNTEAFF

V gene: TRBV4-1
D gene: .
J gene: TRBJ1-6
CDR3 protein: CASSQGPGGGDHSPLHF

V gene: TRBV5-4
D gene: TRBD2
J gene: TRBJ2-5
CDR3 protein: CASSAEGTKEETQYF

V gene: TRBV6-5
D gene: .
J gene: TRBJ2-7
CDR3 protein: CASSVTYEQYF

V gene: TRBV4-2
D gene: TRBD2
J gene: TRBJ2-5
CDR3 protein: CASSRLTSGGTIGPQETQYF

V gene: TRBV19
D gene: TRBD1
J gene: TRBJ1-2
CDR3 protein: CASSSPWTGGGYTF

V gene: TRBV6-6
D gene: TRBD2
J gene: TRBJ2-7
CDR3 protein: CASRGLAGGGEQYF

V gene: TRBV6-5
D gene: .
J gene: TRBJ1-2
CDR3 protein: CASSYSRGGYYGYTF

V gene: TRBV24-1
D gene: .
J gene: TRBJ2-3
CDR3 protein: CATPKRSTDTQYF

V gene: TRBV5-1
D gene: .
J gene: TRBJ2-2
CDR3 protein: CASSFTTGTGELFF

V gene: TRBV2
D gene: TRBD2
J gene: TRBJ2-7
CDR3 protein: CASRDPRGASGAPSYEQYF

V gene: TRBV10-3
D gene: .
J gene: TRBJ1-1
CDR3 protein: CAISEPTNTEAFF

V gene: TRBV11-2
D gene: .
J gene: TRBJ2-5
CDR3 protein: CASSDARGGGETQYF

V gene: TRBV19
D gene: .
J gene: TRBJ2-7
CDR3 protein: CARRRGNDEQYF

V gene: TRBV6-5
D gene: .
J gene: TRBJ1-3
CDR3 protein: CASSTGSIGNTIYF

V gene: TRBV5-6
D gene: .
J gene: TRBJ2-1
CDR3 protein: CASSWGDSPTFF

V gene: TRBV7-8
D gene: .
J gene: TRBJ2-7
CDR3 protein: CASSRSWTDSYEQYF

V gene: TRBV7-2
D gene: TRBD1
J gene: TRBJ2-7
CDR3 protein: CASSLGPGTGALEQYF

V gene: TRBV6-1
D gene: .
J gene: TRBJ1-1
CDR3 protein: CASSEAAKVNTEAFF

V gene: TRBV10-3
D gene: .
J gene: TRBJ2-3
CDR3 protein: CAISASADTQYF

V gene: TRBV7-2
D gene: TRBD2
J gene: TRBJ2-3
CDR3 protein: CASSFLRGANTDTQYF

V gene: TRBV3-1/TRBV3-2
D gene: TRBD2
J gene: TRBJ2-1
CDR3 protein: CASSPFLAGGPIWVNEQFF

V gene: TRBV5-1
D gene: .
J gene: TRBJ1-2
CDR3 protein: CASSADSKYGYTF

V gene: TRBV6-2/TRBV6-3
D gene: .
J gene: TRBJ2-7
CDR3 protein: CASSSTGSGYF

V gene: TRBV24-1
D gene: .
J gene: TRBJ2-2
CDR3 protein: CATSPDREGGELFF

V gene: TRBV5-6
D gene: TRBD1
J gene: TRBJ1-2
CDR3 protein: CASSLRQGAVGYTF

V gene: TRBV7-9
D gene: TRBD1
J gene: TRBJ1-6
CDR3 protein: CASSFDRGFYNSPLHF

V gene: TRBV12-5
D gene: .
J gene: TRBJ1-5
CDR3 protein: CASGLGSGQPQHF

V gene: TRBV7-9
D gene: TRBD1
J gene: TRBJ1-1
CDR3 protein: CASSSRQGGNTEAFF

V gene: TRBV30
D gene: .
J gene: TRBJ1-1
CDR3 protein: CAWNRDTEAFF

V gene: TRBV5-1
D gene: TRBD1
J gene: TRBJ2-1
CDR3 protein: CASSTREDRGNEQFF

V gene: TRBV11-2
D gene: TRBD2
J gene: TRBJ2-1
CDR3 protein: CASIAPPSGGLSIGEQFF

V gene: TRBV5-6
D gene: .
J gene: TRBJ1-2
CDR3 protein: CASSLARRGNYGYTF